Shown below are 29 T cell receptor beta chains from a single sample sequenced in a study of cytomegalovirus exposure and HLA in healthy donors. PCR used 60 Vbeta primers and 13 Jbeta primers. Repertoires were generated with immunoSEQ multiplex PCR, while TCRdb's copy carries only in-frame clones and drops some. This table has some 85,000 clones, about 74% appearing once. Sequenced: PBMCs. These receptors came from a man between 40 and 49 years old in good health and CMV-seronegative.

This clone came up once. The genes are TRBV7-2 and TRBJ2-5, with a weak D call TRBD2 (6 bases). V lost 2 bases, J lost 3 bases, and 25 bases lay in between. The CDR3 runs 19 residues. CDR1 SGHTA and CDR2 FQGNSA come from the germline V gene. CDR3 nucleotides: TGTGCCAGCAGCTTATTGGGGGGTTCTGGGGTCGGCGGGAAAGAGACCCAGTACTTC. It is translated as CASSLLGGSGVGGKETQYF.

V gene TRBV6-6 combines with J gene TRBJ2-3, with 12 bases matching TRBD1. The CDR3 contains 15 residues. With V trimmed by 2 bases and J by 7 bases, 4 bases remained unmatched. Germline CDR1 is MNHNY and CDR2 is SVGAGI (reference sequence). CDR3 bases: TGTGCCAGCAGTTACAGGGGACAGGGGGCTTATACGCAGTATTTT. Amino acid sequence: CASSYRGQGAYTQYF.

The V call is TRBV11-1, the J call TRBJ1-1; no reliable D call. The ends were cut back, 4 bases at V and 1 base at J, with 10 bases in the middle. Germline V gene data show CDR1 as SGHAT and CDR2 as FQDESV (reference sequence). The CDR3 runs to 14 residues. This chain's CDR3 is CASSSHHRNTEAFF. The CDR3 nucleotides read TGTGCCAGCAGCTCTCATCACAGGAACACTGAAGCTTTCTTT.

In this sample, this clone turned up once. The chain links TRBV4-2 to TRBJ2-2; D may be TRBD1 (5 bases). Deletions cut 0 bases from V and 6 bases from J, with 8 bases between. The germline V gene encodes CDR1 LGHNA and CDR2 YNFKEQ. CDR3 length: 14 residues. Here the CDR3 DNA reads TGTGCCAGCAGCCAAGATAGGGGCTCCGGGGAGCTGTTTTTT. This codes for CASSQDRGSGELFF.

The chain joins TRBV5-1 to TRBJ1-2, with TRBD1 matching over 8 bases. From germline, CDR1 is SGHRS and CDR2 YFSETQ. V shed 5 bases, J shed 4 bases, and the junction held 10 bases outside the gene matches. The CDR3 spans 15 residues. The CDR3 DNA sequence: TGCGCCAGCAGATTAGGACAGGGCCTAACCTATGGCTACACCTTC. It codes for CASRLGQGLTYGYTF. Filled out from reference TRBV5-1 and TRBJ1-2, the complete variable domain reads KAGVTQTPRYLIKTRGQQVTLSCSPISGHRSVSWYQQTPGQGLQFLFEYFSETQRNKGNFPGRFSGRQFSNSRSEMNVSTLELGDSALYLCASRLGQGLTYGYTFGSGTRLTVV.

The CDR3 region is CATSRQGASGYTF. The DNA for the CDR3 is TGTGCCACCAGCAGACAGGGTGCTAGTGGCTACACCTTC. This chain joins TRBV15 and TRBJ1-2; possibly TRBD1 for D (5 bases). Trimming cost V 2 bases and J 7 bases, with 11 bases left between them. The CDR3 spans 13 residues. The germline gives CDR1 LNHNV, CDR2 YYDKDF (reference sequence).

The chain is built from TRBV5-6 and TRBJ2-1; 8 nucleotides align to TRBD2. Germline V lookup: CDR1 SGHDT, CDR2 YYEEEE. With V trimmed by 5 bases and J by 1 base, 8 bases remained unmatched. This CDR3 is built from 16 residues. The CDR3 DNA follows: TGTGCCAGCAGTCCGGGGGGGGGCCCGTCCTACAATGAGCAGTTCTTC. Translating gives CASSPGGGPSYNEQFF.

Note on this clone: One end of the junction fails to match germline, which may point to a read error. The CDR3 spells CASSLAGGHGDTIYF. As DNA, the CDR3 is TGCGCCAGCAGCTTGGCAGGGGGCCATGGAGACACCATATATTTT. The rearrangement joins TRBV5-1 to TRBJ1-3; 8 bases line up with TRBD1. Per the germline V gene, CDR1 is SGHRS and CDR2 is YFSETQ. This CDR3 region has 15 residues.

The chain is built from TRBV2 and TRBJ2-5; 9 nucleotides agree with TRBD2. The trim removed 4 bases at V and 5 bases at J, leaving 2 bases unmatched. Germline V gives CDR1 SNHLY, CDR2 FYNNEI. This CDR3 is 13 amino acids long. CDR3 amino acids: CASSGAGGETQYF. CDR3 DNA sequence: TGTGCCAGCAGTGGTGCGGGGGGGGAGACCCAGTACTTC.

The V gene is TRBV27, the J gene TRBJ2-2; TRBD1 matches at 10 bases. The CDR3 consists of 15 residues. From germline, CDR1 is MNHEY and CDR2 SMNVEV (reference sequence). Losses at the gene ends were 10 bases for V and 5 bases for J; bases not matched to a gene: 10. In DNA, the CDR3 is TGTGCCATATCACCAGGACAGGGGGAAACCGGGGAGCTGTTTTTT. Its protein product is CAISPGQGETGELFF.

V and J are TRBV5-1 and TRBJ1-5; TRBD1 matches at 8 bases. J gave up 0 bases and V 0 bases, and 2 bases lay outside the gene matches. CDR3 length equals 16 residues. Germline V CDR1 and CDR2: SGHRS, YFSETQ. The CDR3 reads CASSLGDRPSNQPQHF. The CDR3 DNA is TGCGCCAGCAGCTTGGGGGACAGGCCTAGCAATCAGCCCCAGCATTTT.

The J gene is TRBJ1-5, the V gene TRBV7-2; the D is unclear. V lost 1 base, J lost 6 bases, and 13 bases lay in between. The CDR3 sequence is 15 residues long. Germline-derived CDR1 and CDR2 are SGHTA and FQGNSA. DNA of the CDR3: TGTGCCAGCAGCTTAGGGTCCGGGGATCCTCAGCCCCAGCATTTT. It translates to CASSLGSGDPQPQHF.

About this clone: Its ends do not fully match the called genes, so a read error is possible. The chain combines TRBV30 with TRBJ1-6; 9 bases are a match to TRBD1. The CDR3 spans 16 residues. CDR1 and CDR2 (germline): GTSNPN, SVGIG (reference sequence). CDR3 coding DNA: TGTGCCTGGGGTGTAGGTAGGGGACAGGGCGATTCACCCCTCCACTTT. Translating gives CAWGVGRGQGDSPLHF.

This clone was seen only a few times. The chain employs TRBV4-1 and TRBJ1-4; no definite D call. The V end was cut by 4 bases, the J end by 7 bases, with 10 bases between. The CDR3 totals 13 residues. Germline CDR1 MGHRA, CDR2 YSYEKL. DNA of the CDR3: TGCGCCAGCAGCCTCCGGTTTGGTGAAAAACTGTTTTTT. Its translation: CASSLRFGEKLFF.

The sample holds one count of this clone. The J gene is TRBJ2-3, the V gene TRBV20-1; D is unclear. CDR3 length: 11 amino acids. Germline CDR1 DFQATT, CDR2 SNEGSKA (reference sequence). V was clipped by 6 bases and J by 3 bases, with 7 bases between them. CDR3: CSAMRTDTQYF. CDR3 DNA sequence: TGCAGTGCGATGAGGACAGATACGCAGTATTTT.

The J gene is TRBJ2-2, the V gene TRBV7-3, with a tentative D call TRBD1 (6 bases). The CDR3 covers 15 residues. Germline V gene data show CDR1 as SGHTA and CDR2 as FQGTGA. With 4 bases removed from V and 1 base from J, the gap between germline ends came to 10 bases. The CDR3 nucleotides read TGTGCCAGCAGCTCCAGGGGCCTGAACACCGGGGAGCTGTTTTTT. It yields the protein CASSSRGLNTGELFF.

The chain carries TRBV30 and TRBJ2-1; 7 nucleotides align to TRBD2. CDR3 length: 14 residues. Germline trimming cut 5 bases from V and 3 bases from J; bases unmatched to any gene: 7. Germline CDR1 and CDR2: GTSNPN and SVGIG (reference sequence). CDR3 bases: TGTGCCTGGGGGGAGGGCGGGATCTACAATGAGCAGTTCTTC. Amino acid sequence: CAWGEGGIYNEQFF. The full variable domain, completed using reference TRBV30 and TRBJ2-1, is SQTIHQWPATLVQPVGSPLSLECTVEGTSNPNLYWYRQAAGRGLQLLFYSVGIGQISSEVPQNLSASRPQDRQFILSSKKLLLSDSGFYLCAWGEGGIYNEQFFGPGTRLTVL.

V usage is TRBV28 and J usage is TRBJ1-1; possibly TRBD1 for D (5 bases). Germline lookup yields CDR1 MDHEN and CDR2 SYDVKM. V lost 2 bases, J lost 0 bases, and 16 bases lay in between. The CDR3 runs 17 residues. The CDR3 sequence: CASSLGHMADMNTEAFF. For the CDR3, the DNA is TGTGCCAGCAGTTTAGGGCACATGGCGGACATGAACACTGAAGCTTTCTTT. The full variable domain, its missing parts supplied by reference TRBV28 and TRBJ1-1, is DVKVTQSSRYLVKRTGEKVFLECVQDMDHENMFWYRQDPGLGLRLIYFSYDVKMKEKGDIPEGYSVSREKKERFSLILESASTNQTSMYLCASSLGHMADMNTEAFFGQGTRLTVV.

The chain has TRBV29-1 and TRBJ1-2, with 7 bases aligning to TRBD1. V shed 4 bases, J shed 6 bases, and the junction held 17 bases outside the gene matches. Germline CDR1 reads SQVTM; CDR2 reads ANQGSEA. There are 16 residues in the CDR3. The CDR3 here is CSVGQGGGVIAHGYTF. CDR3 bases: TGCAGCGTTGGTCAGGGGGGCGGCGTTATTGCGCATGGCTACACCTTC.

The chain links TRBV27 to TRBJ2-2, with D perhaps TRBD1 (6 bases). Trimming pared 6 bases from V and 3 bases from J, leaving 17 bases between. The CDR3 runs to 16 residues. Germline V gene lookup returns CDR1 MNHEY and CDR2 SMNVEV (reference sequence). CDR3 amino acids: CASRRRSQGYTGELFF. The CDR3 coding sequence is TGTGCCAGCAGGAGACGGAGTCAGGGGTACACCGGGGAGCTGTTTTTT.

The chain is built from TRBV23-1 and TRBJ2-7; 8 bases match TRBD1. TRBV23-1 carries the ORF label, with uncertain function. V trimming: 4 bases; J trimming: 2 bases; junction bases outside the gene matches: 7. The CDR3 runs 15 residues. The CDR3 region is CASSPRQGSPYEQYF. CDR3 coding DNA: TGCGCCAGCAGTCCAAGACAGGGGAGCCCCTACGAGCAGTACTTC.

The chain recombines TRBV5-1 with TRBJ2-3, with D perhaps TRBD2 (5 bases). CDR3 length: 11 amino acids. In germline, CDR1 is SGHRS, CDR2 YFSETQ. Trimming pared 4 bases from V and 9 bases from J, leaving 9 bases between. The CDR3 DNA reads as TGCGCCAGCAGCGAGGGCGGAACGCAGTATTTT. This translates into CASSEGGTQYF.

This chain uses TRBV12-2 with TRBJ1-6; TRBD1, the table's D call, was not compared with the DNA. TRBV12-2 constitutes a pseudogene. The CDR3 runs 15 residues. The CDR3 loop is CASRLTGGGHSPLHF. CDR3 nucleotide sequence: TGTGCAAGTCGCCTGACAGGGGGTGGGCATTCACCCCTCCACTTT.

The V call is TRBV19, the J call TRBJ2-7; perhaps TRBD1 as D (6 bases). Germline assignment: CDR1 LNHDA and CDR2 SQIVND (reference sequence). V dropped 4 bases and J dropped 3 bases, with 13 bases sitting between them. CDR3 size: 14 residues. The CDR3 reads CASSTRDNHYEQYF. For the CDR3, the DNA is TGTGCCAGTAGTACCCGGGACAATCACTACGAGCAGTACTTC.

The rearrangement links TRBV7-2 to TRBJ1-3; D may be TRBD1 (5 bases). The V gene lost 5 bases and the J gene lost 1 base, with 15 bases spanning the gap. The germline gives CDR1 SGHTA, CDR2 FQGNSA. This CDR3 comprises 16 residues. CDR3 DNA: TGTGCCAGCAGCACGTTACAGGTCACATCTGGAAACACCATATATTTT. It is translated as CASSTLQVTSGNTIYF. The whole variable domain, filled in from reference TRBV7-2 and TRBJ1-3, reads GAGVSQSPSNKVTEKGKDVELRCDPISGHTALYWYRQSLGQGLEFLIYFQGNSAPDKSGLPSDRFSAERTGGSVSTLTIQRTQQEDSAVYLCASSTLQVTSGNTIYFGEGSWLTVV.

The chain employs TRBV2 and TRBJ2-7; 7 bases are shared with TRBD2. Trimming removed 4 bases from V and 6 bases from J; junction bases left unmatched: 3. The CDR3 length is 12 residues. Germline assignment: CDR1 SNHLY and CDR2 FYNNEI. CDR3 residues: CASSGDYREQYF. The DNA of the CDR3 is TGTGCCAGCAGTGGGGACTATCGCGAGCAGTACTTC.

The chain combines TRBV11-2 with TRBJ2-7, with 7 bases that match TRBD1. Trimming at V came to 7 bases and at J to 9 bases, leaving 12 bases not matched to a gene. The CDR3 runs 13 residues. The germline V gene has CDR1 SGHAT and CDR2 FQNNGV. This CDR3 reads CASTNQTGSVQYF. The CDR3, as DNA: TGTGCCAGCACCAACCAGACAGGGTCGGTGCAGTACTTC.

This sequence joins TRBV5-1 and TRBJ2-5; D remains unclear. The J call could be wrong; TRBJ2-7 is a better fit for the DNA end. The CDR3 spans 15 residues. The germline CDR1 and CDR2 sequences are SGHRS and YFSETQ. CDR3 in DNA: TGCGCCAGCAGCTGGATCTCTGGGCTCTCCTACGAGCAGTACTTC. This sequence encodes CASSWISGLSYEQYF.

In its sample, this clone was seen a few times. The CDR3 DNA reads TGTGCCAGCAGCTTAGACAGGGGAGGGGCCAACGTCCTGACTTTC. It codes for CASSLDRGGANVLTF. The chain combines TRBV7-3 with TRBJ2-6; the match to TRBD1 covers 8 bases. CDR3 length equals 15 residues. Germline lookup yields CDR1 SGHTA and CDR2 FQGTGA. V shed 2 bases and J 4 bases; nucleotides not matched to a gene: 1.